The rows below give T cell receptor beta chains drawn from one sample of a study of beta chain features in type 1 diabetes. Profiled with immunoSEQ multiplex PCR; TCRdb holds only in-frame clones, not every one. The data hold more than 250,000 clones, with 15% observed a single time. The specimen sequenced was naive CD4+ T cells from blood. These receptor sequences come from a man between 18 and 35 years old with type 1 diabetes. CDR3s include the opening cysteine and the closing phenylalanine or tryptophan. Each record gives: CDR3 protein, V gene, clone size. Expanded clones get a size class; other rows say once, few or many, or leave the size out.

CDR3: CASSVDGGTADTQYF
V: TRBV9
size: NA

CDR3: CAWSDAASYGYTF
V: TRBV30
size: NA

CDR3: CAWSAGQGPYEQYF
V: TRBV30
size: few

CDR3: CASSLLSGGGDTQYF
V: TRBV28
size: few

CDR3: CASSSRSSRGETQYF
V: TRBV7-2
size: NA

CDR3: CATTVPGTAYEQYF
V: TRBV7-8
size: NA

CDR3: CASSLGQGPAGGYTF
V: TRBV7-2
size: NA

CDR3: CASSPGQGSSYEQYF
V: TRBV6-6
size: few

CDR3: CASRTGLAANTQYF
V: TRBV2
size: NA

CDR3: CASSYGQGYEQYF
V: TRBV18
size: NA

CDR3: CAWSDPGIWRGYTF
V: TRBV30
size: few

CDR3: CASSWDRNYEQYF
V: TRBV5-6
size: NA

CDR3: CASKIAGRMNGYTF
V: TRBV19
size: few

CDR3: CASSLTGFYEQYF
V: TRBV28
size: NA

CDR3: CAWGPPGNTIYF
V: TRBV30
size: NA

CDR3: CASSSRLAVRTDTQYF
V: TRBV7-2
size: NA

CDR3: CASSQERGGYEQYF
V: TRBV14
size: few

CDR3: CAWSVTGTTQYF
V: TRBV30
size: NA

CDR3: CASSPLRGGLNEQFF
V: TRBV11-2
size: few

CDR3: CASSLRGETQYF
V: TRBV7-2
size: NA

CDR3: CASSLVGQGDYGYTF
V: TRBV11-2
size: few

CDR3: CASSGRQGRRFTEAFF
V: TRBV21-1
size: few

CDR3: CAWSVSGRAVGAYEQYF
V: TRBV30
size: once

CDR3: CSLTGLAGGRGETQYF
V: TRBV29-1
size: NA

CDR3: CASSYSSGVYEQYF
V: TRBV6-5
size: NA

CDR3: CASSDRRGGTEAFF
V: TRBV2
size: NA

CDR3: CASSYPQGGIYEQYF
V: TRBV6-6
size: few

CDR3: CASSPSGGDSSGNTIYF
V: TRBV18
size: NA

CDR3: CASSAPLSSYNEQFF
V: TRBV4-1
size: NA

CDR3: CASSLGPAGANVLTF
V: TRBV5-4
size: NA

CDR3: CASSMQGKVDF
V: TRBV28
size: few

CDR3: CAWSTVANRGGGTEAFF
V: TRBV30
size: few

CDR3: CASSQRTGDLAKNIQYF
V: TRBV11-2
size: few

CDR3: CASSSVQVGGYEQYF
V: TRBV13
size: NA

CDR3: CASSLSPTGALSYEQYF
V: TRBV4-3
size: NA

CDR3: CASSLNPPHGSGANVLTF
V: TRBV5-1
size: few

CDR3: CAISTSGAVEQYF
V: TRBV10-3
size: few